This T cell receptor beta chain was obtained from a study of brain metastases from non-small cell lung cancer. Method: immunoSEQ multiplex PCR; TCRdb's copy keeps in-frame clones and lacks some. The data hold around 900 clones, with roughly 75% observed a single time. Germline V gene data show CDR1 as SGHNT and CDR2 as YENEEA. The CDR3 runs 16 residues. Trimming left V 2 bases short and J 0 bases short, with 12 bases between. Points from the study as a whole: Metastases had sparse T cells but largely shared repertoires with primaries. Compared with primary tumors, brain metastases showed less T-cell infiltration. T-cell clones appeared expanded in nearly 65% of brain metastases relative to matched primary tumors.

With respect to this clone: What it binds is unknown.

The sequence came from a donor over 35 with non-small cell lung cancer. Sequencing used tissue from a brain metastasis. This sequence joins TRBV11-3 and TRBJ2-3; a weak D match, TRBD2 (6 bases). Here the CDR3 reads CASSLSTGRSTDTQYF. DNA of the CDR3: TGTGCCAGCAGCTTAAGTACGGGGAGGAGCACAGATACGCAGTATTTT.